The 3 T cell receptor beta chains presented below share a single source sample, sequenced in a study of T cells in Graves' hyperthyroidism and ophthalmopathy. The source material, RNA transcripts, was used to amplify TCR beta CDR3 regions. The HTBI primer set drove a first-round RT-PCR of the TCR CDR3. A single record per CDR3 protein comes from TCRdb applying MiXCR to the multiplex PCR reads. The table includes around 600,000 distinct CDR3 sequences, about 14% detected once. Source material: blood. The receptors derive from a woman between 50 and 59 years old with Graves' ophthalmopathy.

This clonotype was recorded many times. This chain uses TRBV28 with TRBJ2-5; TRBD1 or TRBD2 may be the D gene (5 bases each). Deletions cut 1 base from V and 6 bases from J, with 15 bases between. Germline lookup yields CDR1 MDHEN and CDR2 SYDVKM. This CDR3 has 15 amino acids. The CDR3 is CASSLSVGERKTQYF. CDR3 DNA: TGTGCCAGCAGTTTATCAGTAGGGGAGAGGAAGACCCAGTACTTC.

This clonotype was seen only a few times. The chain is built from TRBV9 and TRBJ1-4; D remains unclear. Trimming cost V 4 bases and J 0 bases, with 13 bases left between them. Per germline, CDR1 SGDLS and CDR2 YYNGEE. This CDR3 contains 16 residues. CDR3 loop: CASSPAAFATNEKLFF. The CDR3 region has the DNA TGTGCCAGCAGCCCGGCAGCCTTTGCAACTAATGAAAAACTGTTTTTT.

The table lists this clonotype with many counts. The chain is built from TRBV11-2 and TRBJ2-5, with a weak D call TRBD2 (5 bases). Per germline, CDR1 SGHAT and CDR2 FQNNGV. This CDR3 contains 13 residues. V gave up 3 bases and J gave up 5 bases, with 10 bases separating them. This chain's CDR3 is CASSFGNMETQYF. The CDR3, as DNA: TGTGCCAGCAGCTTCGGGAATATGGAGACCCAGTACTTC.